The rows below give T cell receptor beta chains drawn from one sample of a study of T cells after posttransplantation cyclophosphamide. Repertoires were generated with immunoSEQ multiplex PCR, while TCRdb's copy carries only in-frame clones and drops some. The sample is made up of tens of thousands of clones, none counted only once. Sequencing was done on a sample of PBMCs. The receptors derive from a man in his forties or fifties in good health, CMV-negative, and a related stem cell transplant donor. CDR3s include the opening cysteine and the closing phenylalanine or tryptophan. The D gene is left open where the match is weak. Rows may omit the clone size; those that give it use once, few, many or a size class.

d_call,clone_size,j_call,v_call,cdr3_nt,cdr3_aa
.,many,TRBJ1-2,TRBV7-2,TGTGCCAGCAGCCCCCGGAGGGGCCCCTATGGCTACACCTTC,CASSPRRGPYGYTF
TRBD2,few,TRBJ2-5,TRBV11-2,TGTGCCAGCAGCTTATTGGCGGGGGTGGGCCAAGAGACCCAGTACTTC,CASSLLAGVGQETQYF
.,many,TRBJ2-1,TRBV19,TGTGCCAGTAGACAGGGATACAATGAGCAGTTCTTC,CASRQGYNEQFF
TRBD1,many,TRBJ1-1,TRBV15,TGTGCCACCAGCAGAGATGTCCAGGGGGTTCGAGCTTTCTTT,CATSRDVQGVRAFF
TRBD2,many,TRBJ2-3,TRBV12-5,TGTGCTAGTGGTCCGGGGGGGTTTAGCACAGATACGCAGTATTTT,CASGPGGFSTDTQYF
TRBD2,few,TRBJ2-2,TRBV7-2,TGTGCCAGCAGCCTTGGACTAGCGGGACACGGGGAGCTGTTTTTT,CASSLGLAGHGELFF
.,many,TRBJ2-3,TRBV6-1,TGTGCCAGCAGATTCCTAGCATTCACAGATACGCAGTATTTT,CASRFLAFTDTQYF
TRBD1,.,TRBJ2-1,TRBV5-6,TGTGCCAGCAGCAGGCGGGGACAGGGCCGCAATGAGCAGTTCTTC,CASSRRGQGRNEQFF
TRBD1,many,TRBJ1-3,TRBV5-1,TGCGCCAGCAGCTTGGGTAGCGTCGGGACAGGTTCAGGAAACACCATATATTTT,CASSLGSVGTGSGNTIYF
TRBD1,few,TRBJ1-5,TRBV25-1,TGTGCCAGCAGGGGGACAGGGGGGATGTCGACCCAGCATTTT,CASRGTGGMSTQHF
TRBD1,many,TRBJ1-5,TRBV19,TGTGCCAGTAGGACAGGGGACCACTACAATCAGCCCCAGCATTTT,CASRTGDHYNQPQHF
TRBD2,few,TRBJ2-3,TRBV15,TGTGCCACCAGCAGAGGCGGGGGGGCCTCGAATACGCAGTATTTT,CATSRGGGASNTQYF
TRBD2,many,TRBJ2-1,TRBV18,TGTGCCAGCTCACAATCTAGCGGGCCCTACAATGAGCAGTTCTTC,CASSQSSGPYNEQFF
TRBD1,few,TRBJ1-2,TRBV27,TGTGCCAGCAGTATGACAGGGAACTATGGCTACACCTTC,CASSMTGNYGYTF
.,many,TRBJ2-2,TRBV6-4,TGTGCCAGCAGTGGGACTGATCGTGGGGAGCTGTTTTTT,CASSGTDRGELFF
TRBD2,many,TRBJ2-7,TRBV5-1,TGCGCCAGCAGCTTGGACCCCACTAGCGGGGTCACCTACGAGCAGTACTTC,CASSLDPTSGVTYEQYF
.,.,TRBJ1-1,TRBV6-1,TGTGCCAGCAGTGGAGGGACTGAAGCTTTCTTT,CASSGGTEAFF
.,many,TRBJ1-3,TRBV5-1,TGCGCCAGCAGCTTGGCTGTGGGCGCCTCTGGAAACACCATATATTTT,CASSLAVGASGNTIYF
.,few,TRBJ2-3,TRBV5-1,TGCGCCAGCAGCTTGGCCGTCGGCGGTACTAGCACAGATACGCAGTATTTT,CASSLAVGGTSTDTQYF
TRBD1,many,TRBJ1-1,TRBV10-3,TGTGCCATCCGGTCTGCTGGACAGGCCGTTTCTACTGAAGCTTTCTTT,CAIRSAGQAVSTEAFF
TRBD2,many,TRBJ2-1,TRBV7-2,TGTGCCAGCAGCCGGACTAGCGGGAGTTCAAATGAGCAGTTCTTC,CASSRTSGSSNEQFF
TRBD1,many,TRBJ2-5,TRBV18,TGTGCCAGCTCACCACTTGGCCAGGGGGTATTTGAGACCCAGTACTTC,CASSPLGQGVFETQYF
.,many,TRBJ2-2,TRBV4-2,TGTGCCAGCAGCCAAGAAGGAGGGGCGCCCGGGGAGCTGTTTTTT,CASSQEGGAPGELFF
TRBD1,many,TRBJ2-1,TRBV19,TGTGCCAGTAGCGCCCACCTAACCGGGACAGACTACTACAATGAGCAGTTCTTC,CASSAHLTGTDYYNEQFF
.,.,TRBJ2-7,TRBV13,TGTGCCAGCAGCTTGTCAGGTATCGGCTACGAGCAGTACTTC,CASSLSGIGYEQYF
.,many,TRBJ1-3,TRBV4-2,TGTGCCAGCAGCCAAGATCTAAGGGGCGATCTCTCTGGAAACACCATATATTTT,CASSQDLRGDLSGNTIYF
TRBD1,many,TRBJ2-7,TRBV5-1,TGCGCCAGCAGCTTGGCAGGGACAGGGTACGAGCAGTACTTC,CASSLAGTGYEQYF
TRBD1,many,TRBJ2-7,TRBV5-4,TGTGCCAGCAGATCCGGGACAGGGTCCTACGAGCAGTACTTC,CASRSGTGSYEQYF
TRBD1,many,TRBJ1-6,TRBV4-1,TGCGCCAGCAGCCAAAGGGGGCTTGCAGATTCACCCCTCCACTTT,CASSQRGLADSPLHF
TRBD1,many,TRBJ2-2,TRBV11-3,TGTGCCAGCACAGGACAGGGGGCAATCGGGGAGCTGTTTTTT,CASTGQGAIGELFF
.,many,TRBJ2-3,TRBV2,TGTGCCAGCACTCCTAACACAGATACGCAGTATTTT,CASTPNTDTQYF
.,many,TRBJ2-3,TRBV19,TGTGCCAGCCATCAGGGAGGATGGACAGATACGCAGTATTTT,CASHQGGWTDTQYF
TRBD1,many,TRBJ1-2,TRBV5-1,TGCGCCAGCAGCTTGGGACAGGGCGACTATGGCTACACCTTC,CASSLGQGDYGYTF
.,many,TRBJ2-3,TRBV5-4,TGTGCCAGCAGCTTTGGGAGAACGCAGTATTTT,CASSFGRTQYF
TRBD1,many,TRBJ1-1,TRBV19,TGTGCCAGTAGTATCCGGGACAGGGTTGACACTGAAGCTTTCTTT,CASSIRDRVDTEAFF
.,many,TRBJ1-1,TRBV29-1,TGCAGCGTTGAAGACAGGGGAAGGTCTGAAGCTTTCTTT,CSVEDRGRSEAFF
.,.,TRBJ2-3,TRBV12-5,TGTGCTAGTGGGTCTCTAGGGTGGAGGGATACGCAGTATTTT,CASGSLGWRDTQYF
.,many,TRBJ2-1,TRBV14,TGTGCCAGCAGCCAAGGAAGGGCCCGAGGGGGAAATGAGCAGTTCTTC,CASSQGRARGGNEQFF
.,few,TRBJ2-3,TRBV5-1,TGCGCCAGCAGCTTGGATGAGTCGCCAGATACGCAGTATTTT,CASSLDESPDTQYF
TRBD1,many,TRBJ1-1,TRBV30,TGTGCCTGGAGTGTACTGGGGGGGACAGGTGCTTTCTTT,CAWSVLGGTGAFF
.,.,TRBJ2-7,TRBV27,TGTGCCAGCAGTTCGACGACACCGCCCTACGAGCAGTACTTC,CASSSTTPPYEQYF
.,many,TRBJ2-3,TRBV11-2,TGTGCCAGCAGCCGACTAGATGCAGATACGCAGTATTTT,CASSRLDADTQYF
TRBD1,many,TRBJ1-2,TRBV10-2,TGCGCCAGCAGCCGGACAGGGGCCCTCGGTAATGGCTACACCTTC,CASSRTGALGNGYTF
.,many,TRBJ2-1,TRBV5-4,TGTGCCAGCAGCTCCAGAAGCGGAACCTACAATGAGCAGTTCTTC,CASSSRSGTYNEQFF
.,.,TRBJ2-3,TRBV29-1,TGCAGCGGGGGGGGCGGAGCAGATACGCAGTATTTT,CSGGGGADTQYF